Listed here are 16 T cell receptor beta chains from one sample, sequenced in a study of glioma-infiltrating T cells. The iRepertoire nested amplicon-rescue multiplex PCR amplified TCR alpha and beta CDR3s from RNA. TCRdb fed the multiplex PCR reads into MiXCR, producing one record per CDR3 protein. Among about 380,000 distinct CDR3 sequences listed, less than 50% were seen once. The sequencing input was glioma tissue, nonneoplastic brain tissue, or PBMCs (not recorded which). The origin of the receptors is a human donor with low-grade glioma or glioblastoma, undergoing nonglioma brain surgery, or in good health (not recorded which).

The J gene is TRBJ1-3, the V gene TRBV7-9, with D possibly being TRBD1 (6 bases). This CDR3 is built from 15 residues. CDR1 is SEHNR and CDR2 is FQNEAQ in the germline V gene (reference sequence). V was shortened by 8 bases and J by 0 bases, with 14 bases between the two germline ends. CDR3 in DNA: TGTGCCAGCGGCTCGGACAGCTACTCTGGAAACACCATATATTTT. It codes for CASGSDSYSGNTIYF.

In this sample, this clonotype turned up many times. This chain links TRBV6-1 with TRBJ1-1; D is ambiguous. Germline V gene sequence: CDR1 MNHNS, CDR2 SASEGT. The CDR3 runs to 15 residues. Trimming stripped 6 bases from V and 0 bases from J, with 14 bases between. The CDR3 DNA is TGTGCCAGCAGCCCGGGCGGAGGGATGAACACTGAAGCTTTCTTT. Translating gives CASSPGGGMNTEAFF.

There are many counts of this clonotype. The chain has TRBV6-1 and TRBJ2-1; D may be TRBD1 (5 bases). CDR1 and CDR2 (germline): MNHNS, SASEGT. The CDR3 is made up of 16 amino acids. Trimming took 7 bases from V and 1 from J, leaving 17 bases between them. CDR3 amino acids: CASTFVGDGSYNEQFF. The CDR3 DNA follows: TGTGCCAGCACCTTCGTAGGGGATGGTTCCTACAATGAGCAGTTCTTC.

The chain has TRBV6-2 or TRBV6-3 and TRBJ2-1, with 14 positions matching TRBD2. This CDR3 is 20 amino acids long. The J segment lost 2 bases and the V segment lost 10 bases, leaving 19 bases of the junction unmatched. Germline CDR1 is MNHEY and CDR2 is SVGEGT. The CDR3 sequence is CANSPRSGTSGGMAYNEQFF. Written as DNA, the CDR3 is TGTGCCAACAGCCCTAGAAGTGGGACTAGCGGGGGAATGGCCTACAATGAGCAGTTCTTC.

This clonotype turned up a few times. J is TRBJ2-3 and V is TRBV27, with unresolved D. CDR3 size: 16 residues. V was trimmed by 6 bases and J by 0 bases, leaving 16 bases between them. Germline loops: CDR1 MNHEY, CDR2 SMNVEV (reference sequence). CDR3 nucleotides: TGTGCCAGCAGCCCTATCAGCTTTTCTAGCACAGATACGCAGTATTTT. Its protein product is CASSPISFSSTDTQYF.

The V and J genes are TRBV27 and TRBJ2-2; 7 positions agree with TRBD2. Germline loops: CDR1 MNHEY, CDR2 SMNVEV (reference sequence). This CDR3 comprises 13 residues. The J segment lost 11 bases and the V segment lost 5 bases, leaving 8 bases of the junction unmatched. The CDR3: CASSEKGGRELFF. DNA for the CDR3: TGTGCCAGCAGTGAAAAAGGCGGGAGAGAGCTGTTTTTT.

Remarks on this clonotype: One base away lies a much larger clone, so this may be a sequencing read error. V and J are TRBV28 and TRBJ2-7, with D perhaps TRBD2 (6 bases). There are 14 residues in the CDR3. Looked up from germline, CDR1 is MDHEN and CDR2 is SYDVKM. The V gene lost 6 bases and the J gene lost 6 bases, with 18 bases spanning the gap. The CDR3 coding sequence is TGTGCCAGCAGCGCCGGGACTGGGCTGTGCGAGCAGTACTTC. Residues: CASSAGTGLCEQYF.

This sequence joins TRBV15 and TRBJ2-5, with no clear D. Deletions cut 3 bases from V and 5 bases from J, with 10 bases between. Germline CDR1 and CDR2: LNHNV and YYDKDF (reference sequence). The CDR3 is made up of 13 amino acids. CDR3 region: CATSRDRSETQYF. CDR3 sequence (DNA): TGTGCCACCAGCAGGGACCGATCGGAGACCCAGTACTTC.

At least ten counts were recorded for this clonotype. V is TRBV6-2 or TRBV6-3 and J is TRBJ2-4; TRBD1 is a possible D gene (6 bases). The V and J ends lost 0 bases and 2 bases respectively, with 17 bases between them. The germline V gene has CDR1 MNHEY and CDR2 SVGEGT. This CDR3 is built from 18 residues. CDR3 in amino acids: CASSYSIHRETSKNIQYF. The CDR3 DNA reads as TGTGCCAGCAGTTACTCGATACACAGGGAGACGTCCAAAAACATTCAGTACTTC.

This chain joins TRBV19 and TRBJ2-1; D might be TRBD1 (5 bases). CDR3 length: 14 amino acids. Trimming left V 4 bases short and J 8 bases short, with 15 bases between. From germline, CDR1 is LNHDA and CDR2 SQIVND (reference sequence). CDR3 in amino acids: CASSTRLEGDEQFF. The CDR3 DNA follows: TGTGCCAGTAGTACGAGGCTAGAAGGGGATGAGCAGTTCTTC. Variable domain in full (rest from reference TRBV19 and TRBJ2-1): DGGITQSPKYLFRKEGQNVTLSCEQNLNHDAMYWYRQDPGQGLRLIYYSQIVNDFQKGDIAEGYSVSREKKESFPLTVTSAQKNPTAFYLCASSTRLEGDEQFFGPGTRLTVL.

The chain has TRBV4-1 and TRBJ1-1; D ambiguous. V gave up 3 bases and J gave up 4 bases, with 15 bases separating them. There are 15 residues in the CDR3. From germline, CDR1 is MGHRA and CDR2 YSYEKL. The CDR3: CASSHPRHSSTEAFF. The CDR3 DNA is TGCGCCAGCAGCCACCCAAGGCACAGTTCCACTGAAGCTTTCTTT.

This clonotype was found a few times. The J gene is TRBJ1-2, the V gene TRBV25-1; 8 positions agree with TRBD1. This CDR3 has 16 residues. The V gene's germline CDR1 is MGHDK and CDR2 SYGVNS. Losses at the gene ends were 6 bases for V and 3 bases for J; bases not matched to a gene: 12. The CDR3 DNA is TGTGCCAGCAGCTACGACCCTACAGGGGGGGACTATGGCTACACCTTC. Protein: CASSYDPTGGDYGYTF.

The chain employs TRBV2 and TRBJ2-1; D unclear. CDR1 and CDR2 from the germline V gene are SNHLY and FYNNEI. With 6 bases removed from V and 6 bases from J, the gap between germline ends came to 12 bases. The CDR3 covers 13 residues. The CDR3 sequence: CASSADRRNEQFF. Written as DNA, the CDR3 is TGTGCCAGCAGCGCGGACCGCCGCAATGAGCAGTTCTTC.

This clonotype was recorded a few times. The chain recombines TRBV18 with TRBJ2-1; D might be TRBD2 (5 bases). Trimming left V 2 bases short and J 8 bases short, with 13 bases between. Germline loops: CDR1 KGHSH, CDR2 LQKENI. The CDR3 sequence is 14 residues long. CDR3 DNA sequence: TGTGCCAGCTCACCAGTGACTACTCTCGATGAGCAGTTCTTC. Translated: CASSPVTTLDEQFF. The full variable domain, in which reference TRBV18 and TRBJ2-1 provide the parts outside the CDR3, is NAGVMQNPRHLVRRRGQEARLRCSPMKGHSHVYWYRQLPEEGLKFMVYLQKENIIDESGMPKERFSAEFPKEGPSILRIQQVVRGDSAAYFCASSPVTTLDEQFFGPGTRLTVL.

The chain has TRBV5-4 and TRBJ2-3, with 11 bases matching TRBD2. Losses at the gene ends were 7 bases for V and 5 bases for J; bases not matched to a gene: 12. CDR3 length: 16 amino acids. The germline V gene has CDR1 SGHNT and CDR2 YYREEE (reference sequence). This CDR3 reads CASSIKLAGAGDTQYF. CDR3 sequence (DNA): TGTGCCAGCTCCATAAAACTAGCGGGAGCTGGAGATACGCAGTATTTT.

By share of the sample, this clonotype is large. The rearrangement links TRBV7-2 to TRBJ2-7; D perhaps matches TRBD1 (6 bases). The V gene lost 5 bases and the J gene lost 5 bases, with 16 bases spanning the gap. The CDR3 loop spans 14 amino acids. From germline, CDR1 is SGHTA and CDR2 FQGNSA. CDR3 DNA: TGTGCCAGCAGCGATGGACAGCTCCGCCACGAGCAGTACTTC. It translates to CASSDGQLRHEQYF.